This paragraph reports one TCR beta chain. The data belong to a study of T cell responses to AZD1222 COVID-19 vaccine. With 1 base clipped from V and 7 bases from J, the junction kept 9 bases outside the gene matches. Germline-derived CDR1 and CDR2 are LGHNA and YSLEER. This CDR3 is 16 amino acids long. Repertoires were generated with immunoSEQ multiplex PCR, while TCRdb's copy carries only in-frame clones and drops some. The profile shows about 96,000 clones, approximately 90% of them singletons. Source: peripheral blood, taken on day 0 of AZD1222 vaccination. The sequence came from an adult in good health. The chain couples TRBV4-3 to TRBJ2-1, with 8 bases aligning to TRBD1. The DNA for the CDR3 is TGCGCCAGCAGCCAAGTACGACAGGGGCGCACTAATGAGCAGTTCTTC. Amino acids: CASSQVRQGRTNEQFF.